These T cell receptor beta chains were read from a single sample in a study of blood T cell repertoires in COVID-19. Using immunoSEQ multiplex PCR, the repertoire was profiled, and TCRdb retains in-frame clones only, with some absent. The repertoire holds about 480,000 clones, with roughly 90% as singletons. Sequencing was carried out using PBMCs or T cells enriched from blood (not recorded which). The receptors here all came from a woman aged 40 to 50 who had recovered from COVID-19. Both conserved end residues are part of each CDR3. The order of the fields is V gene, J gene, clone size, CDR3 length, D gene, CDR3 protein, CDR3 DNA. A D gene is named only where the DNA matches it firmly. Clone size, where shown, is once, few, many, or a class for clones that have expanded.

>TRBV19|TRBJ2-1|-|17|-
CASSIAGQRFSYNEQFF
TGTGCCAGTAGTATAGCCGGACAGCGATTCTCCTACAATGAGCAGTTCTTC
>TRBV10-1|TRBJ1-2|-|13|-
CASSTTTNYGYTF
TGCGCCAGCAGTACGACAACTAACTATGGCTACACCTTC
>TRBV18|TRBJ1-1|-|14|-
CASSPPSVNTEAFF
TGTGCCAGCTCACCACCGTCGGTGAACACTGAAGCTTTCTTT
>TRBV12-5|TRBJ1-1|-|14|-
CASGPGVAGTEAFF
TGTGCTAGTGGGCCCGGGGTGGCTGGCACTGAAGCTTTCTTT
>TRBV7-6|TRBJ2-6|-|18|TRBD1
CASSTGGDRFSGANVLTF
TGTGCCAGCAGCACAGGCGGGGACAGGTTCTCTGGGGCCAACGTCCTGACTTTC
>TRBV27|TRBJ1-5|-|15|-
CASREGSVGNQPQHF
TGTGCCAGCAGGGAAGGTAGCGTTGGCAATCAGCCCCAGCATTTT
>TRBV6-5|TRBJ1-5|few|13|TRBD1
CASSPDRDQPQHF
TGTGCCAGCAGCCCGGACAGGGATCAGCCCCAGCATTTT
>TRBV7-2|TRBJ2-5|-|13|-
CASSLFSEETQYF
TGTGCCAGCAGCTTATTTTCGGAAGAGACCCAGTACTTC
>TRBV6-5|TRBJ2-7|-|15|-
CASSYGGGTSYEQYF
TGTGCCAGCAGTTACGGAGGAGGTACCTCCTACGAGCAGTACTTC
>TRBV27|TRBJ1-5|-|13|-
CASSSALLGPQHF
TGTGCCAGCAGTTCCGCACTCCTTGGGCCCCAGCATTTT
>TRBV5-1|TRBJ1-3|-|15|-
CASSLVGGERDTIYF
TGCGCCAGCAGCTTGGTCGGAGGGGAAAGGGACACCATATATTTT
>TRBV24-1|TRBJ1-5|-|15|TRBD1
CATSDNGQGDQPQHF
TGTGCCACCAGTGACAACGGACAGGGCGATCAGCCCCAGCATTTT
>TRBV25-1|TRBJ2-7|-|15|-
CASSHSGRAVYEQYF
TGTGCCAGCAGCCACAGCGGGCGGGCGGTCTACGAGCAGTACTTC
>TRBV19|TRBJ2-5|-|13|-
CASSISSGETQYF
TGTGCCAGTAGTATCTCTTCAGGGGAGACCCAGTACTTC
>TRBV6-5|TRBJ2-7|-|14|-
CASRSTGPNYEQYF
TGTGCCAGCAGATCGACAGGACCGAACTACGAGCAGTACTTC
>TRBV11-2|TRBJ2-1|-|13|-
CASSLGLLNEQFF
TGTGCCAGCAGCTTAGGTCTTCTGAATGAGCAGTTCTTC
>TRBV27|TRBJ1-1|-|14|-
CASSLGSGDTEAFF
TGTGCCAGCAGTTTGGGGAGTGGGGACACTGAAGCTTTCTTT
>TRBV7-8|TRBJ1-1|-|13|-
CASSLLPNTEAFF
TGTGCCAGCAGCTTACTTCCGAACACTGAAGCTTTCTTT
>TRBV28|TRBJ2-4|-|15|-
CASSATGSNKNIQYF
TGTGCCAGCAGTGCTACAGGGAGCAATAAAAACATTCAGTACTTC
>TRBV9|TRBJ2-2|-|17|TRBD2
CASSPRLAGAQTGELFF
TGTGCCAGCAGCCCACGACTAGCGGGAGCTCAAACCGGGGAGCTGTTTTTT
>TRBV19|TRBJ1-3|-|14|-
CASSTPAGAYTIYF
TGTGCCAGTAGTACCCCCGCAGGGGCTTACACCATATATTTT
>TRBV5-1|TRBJ1-1|-|17|-
CASSFPATGHMNTEAFF
TGCGCCAGCAGCTTTCCCGCCACAGGGCACATGAACACTGAAGCTTTCTTT
>TRBV14|TRBJ1-2|-|14|-
CASSPRYTGYGYTF
TGTGCCAGCAGCCCGCGGTATACAGGGTACGGCTACACCTTC
>TRBV5-6|TRBJ2-1|-|16|TRBD1
CASSLLDRVVYNEQFF
TGTGCCAGCAGCTTGTTGGACAGGGTAGTCTACAATGAGCAGTTCTTC
>TRBV5-1|TRBJ2-6|-|16|-
CASRSQGLPGANVLTF
TGCGCCAGCAGATCTCAGGGACTCCCTGGGGCCAACGTCCTGACTTTC
>TRBV5-1|TRBJ2-1|-|14|-
CASSLGGLDNEQFF
TGCGCCAGCAGCTTGGGGGGGCTGGACAATGAGCAGTTCTTC
>TRBV24-1|TRBJ2-5|-|14|-
CATSSEPPKETQYF
TGTGCCACCAGTAGCGAACCCCCTAAAGAGACCCAGTACTTC
>TRBV24-1|TRBJ2-5|-|17|TRBD1
CATSDSRGTGRGETQYF
TGTGCCACAAGTGATTCGAGGGGGACAGGGCGTGGGGAGACCCAGTACTTC
>TRBV14|TRBJ2-3|-|16|-
CASSQGWLGPADTQYF
TGTGCCAGCAGCCAAGGATGGTTGGGGCCGGCAGATACGCAGTATTTT
>TRBV3-1/TRBV3-2|TRBJ2-5|-|16|-
CASSHRRVGGKKTQYF
TGTGCCAGCAGCCACCGCAGGGTTGGAGGGAAGAAGACCCAGTACTTC
>TRBV10-3|TRBJ2-3|-|15|-
CAISDPGGLGVTQYF
TGTGCCATCAGTGATCCCGGGGGTTTGGGTGTTACGCAGTATTTT
>TRBV6-5|TRBJ2-7|-|15|-
CASSATGPISYEQYF
TGTGCCAGCAGCGCCACAGGGCCAATCTCCTACGAGCAGTACTTC
>TRBV3-1/TRBV3-2|TRBJ2-1|-|18|TRBD2
CASSQSSGSFPSYNEQFF
TGTGCCAGCAGCCAGAGTAGCGGGAGTTTCCCCTCCTACAATGAGCAGTTCTTC
>TRBV20-1|TRBJ2-2|-|15|-
CSASFLAQNTGELFF
TGCAGTGCTAGTTTTCTAGCACAGAACACCGGGGAGCTGTTTTTT
>TRBV9|TRBJ1-5|-|12|-
CASSGGDQPQHF
TGTGCCAGCAGCGGGGGGGATCAGCCCCAGCATTTT
>TRBV11-2|TRBJ2-5|once|16|TRBD2
CASSVTSGMPQETQYF
TGTGCCAGCAGCGTAACTAGCGGGATGCCCCAAGAGACCCAGTACTTC
>TRBV4-3|TRBJ1-5|-|15|-
CASSQGVQVNQPQHF
TGCGCCAGCAGCCAAGGAGTTCAAGTAAATCAGCCCCAGCATTTT
>TRBV29-1|TRBJ2-7|-|12|TRBD1
CSVGRPRDSQYF
TGCAGCGTTGGCCGACCCCGGGACAGCCAGTACTTC
>TRBV7-6|TRBJ2-7|few|13|-
CASSPPLSYEQYF
TGTGCCAGCAGCCCCCCTCTCTCCTACGAGCAGTACTTC
>TRBV7-2|TRBJ2-7|-|19|TRBD2
CASSWKGGTSGIPTYEQYF
TGTGCCAGCAGCTGGAAAGGCGGGACTAGCGGGATCCCCACCTACGAGCAGTACTTC
>TRBV5-6|TRBJ1-5|-|15|-
CASSLNRGSQSPQHF
TGTGCCAGCAGCTTAAATCGCGGCAGTCAATCGCCCCAGCATTTT
>TRBV10-3|TRBJ1-2|-|13|-
CATEDRPDQSYTF
TGTGCCACCGAAGACAGGCCGGACCAAAGCTACACCTTC